A single sample is the source of the 14 T cell receptor beta chains below, sequenced in a study of blood T cell repertoires in COVID-19 (dated by TCRdb to the early 2020s). The method behind the library was the immunoSEQ multiplex PCR assay. TCRdb provides this immuneACCESS table in a form limited to in-frame rearrangements. Some clones are lacking; in checked studies, under half of them reflect an unresolved V gene, and why the rest are absent is not known. Across this sample there are around 340,000 clones, with 86% seen only once. 4% to 5% of the sample is taken by the ten largest. Sequences were obtained from PBMCs or T cells enriched from blood (not recorded which). Receptor source: a woman in her thirties or forties with acute COVID-19.

The chain recombines TRBV4-1 with TRBJ1-6; D is ambiguous. Per germline, CDR1 MGHRA and CDR2 YSYEKL. V was clipped by 3 bases and J by 0 bases, with 15 bases between them. This CDR3 spans 18 amino acids. In DNA, the CDR3 is TGCGCCAGCAGCCATCTTAACAAAGACTTCTCCTATAATTCACCCCTCCACTTT. It is translated as CASSHLNKDFSYNSPLHF.

This clone appeared a single time. V gene TRBV6-2 or TRBV6-3 combines with J gene TRBJ1-1, with 9 bases matching TRBD1. Losses at the gene ends were 3 bases for V and 4 bases for J; bases not matched to a gene: 9. The CDR3 is 16 residues long. Germline V gene sequence: CDR1 MNHEY, CDR2 SVGEGT. CDR3 sequence (DNA): TGTGCCAGCAGTTATGCTCCTGTGACAGGGGGCACTGAAGCTTTCTTT. It codes for CASSYAPVTGGTEAFF.

This clone was counted a single time. The gene calls are TRBV6-5 and TRBJ1-4, with 8 nucleotides matching TRBD1. Germline trimming cut 5 bases from V and 8 bases from J; bases unmatched to any gene: 7. The CDR3 runs to 14 residues. Germline values: CDR1 MNHEY, CDR2 SVGAGI. The CDR3 DNA reads as TGTGCCAGCAGTCCCGGGACAGGCAAAGAAAAACTGTTTTTT. It specifies CASSPGTGKEKLFF.

On this clone itself: The junction departs from the called germline gene at one end, perhaps through a read error. This chain uses TRBV7-7 with TRBJ2-2; 8 bases are shared with TRBD1. In germline, CDR1 is SSHAT, CDR2 FNYEAQ (reference sequence). This CDR3 has 14 amino acids. In DNA, the CDR3 is TGTGCTAGCAGCCAGGACAGGGTGACCGGGGAGCTGTTTTTT. Amino acids: CASSQDRVTGELFF. The full variable domain, its missing parts supplied by reference TRBV7-7 and TRBJ2-2, is GAGVSQSPRYKVTKRGQDVTLRCDPISSHATLYWYQQALGQGPEFLTYFNYEAQPDKSGLPSDRFSAERPEGSISTLTIQRTEQRDSAMYRCASSQDRVTGELFFGEGSRLTVL.

This clone was seen only a few times. The chain uses TRBV4-2 and TRBJ1-1; TRBD1 aligns across 8 bases. The length of the CDR3 is 14 residues. Trimming took 3 bases from V and 2 from J; bases not matched to a gene: 2. Germline V gives CDR1 LGHNA, CDR2 YNFKEQ. CDR3 residues: CASSQDRVNTEAFF. Written as DNA, the CDR3 is TGTGCCAGCAGCCAGGACAGGGTAAACACTGAAGCTTTCTTT.

The V gene is TRBV6-5, the J gene TRBJ1-2; TRBD1 matches at 8 bases. After removal of 5 bases from V and 7 bases from J, the junction contained 9 bases not matched to a gene. Germline CDR1 and CDR2: MNHEY and SVGAGI. This CDR3 region has 14 residues. The DNA of the CDR3 is TGTGCCAGCAGTACGACCGGACAGGGCAGTGGCTACACCTTC. As protein: CASSTTGQGSGYTF.

Only one count was recorded for this clone. V and J are TRBV4-2 and TRBJ1-4; tentatively, D is TRBD1 (5 bases). V shed 4 bases and J shed 1 base, with 13 bases lying between them. CDR1 and CDR2 from the germline V gene are LGHNA and YNFKEQ. The CDR3 runs to 16 residues. CDR3 DNA: TGTGCCAGCAGCCTCTCGTCCGGGGGAACTAATGAAAAACTGTTTTTT. It encodes CASSLSSGGTNEKLFF.

The chain is built from TRBV5-5 and TRBJ1-3, with a tentative D call TRBD1 (6 bases). Trimming took off 4 bases at V and 0 bases at J, with 17 bases between the two ends. The germline V gene encodes CDR1 SGHKS and CDR2 YYEKEE (reference sequence). This CDR3 has 17 residues. In nucleotides, the CDR3 is TGTGCCAGCAGCCCTTTAGGGGGAAGCAGCTCTGGAAACACCATATATTTT. It encodes CASSPLGGSSSGNTIYF.

The gene calls are TRBV19 and TRBJ2-7; TRBD2 matches 8 bases. This CDR3 contains 15 residues. Trimming at V came to 4 bases and at J to 1 base, leaving 6 bases not matched to a gene. Germline V CDR1 and CDR2: LNHDA, SQIVND (reference sequence). The CDR3 loop reads CASSKSGSFSYEQYF. In DNA, the CDR3 is TGTGCCAGTAGTAAAAGCGGGAGTTTTTCCTACGAGCAGTACTTC.

V is TRBV7-9 and J is TRBJ1-5, with 11 nucleotides matching TRBD1. Unmatched junction bases numbered 3, after V lost 1 base and J lost 7 bases. The germline V gene encodes CDR1 SEHNR and CDR2 FQNEAQ (reference sequence). The CDR3 covers 15 residues. CDR3: CASSLGTGGAQPQHF. The CDR3 DNA reads TGTGCCAGCAGCTTAGGGACAGGGGGCGCGCAGCCCCAGCATTTT.

In nucleotides, the CDR3 is TGTGCCAGCAGTGGGAGGGGGCCTTTCGAGCAGTACTTC. Its translation: CASSGRGPFEQYF. This rearrangement joins TRBV2 to TRBJ2-7, with a weak D call TRBD1 (7 bases). Trimming cost V 4 bases and J 6 bases, with 13 bases left between them. The germline V gene encodes CDR1 SNHLY and CDR2 FYNNEI. The CDR3 spans 13 residues.

The CDR3 DNA follows: TGTGCCAGCAGGGACAGGGGGTACGGGGAGCTGTTTTTT. Residues: CASRDRGYGELFF. The chain recombines TRBV10-3 with TRBJ2-2; 11 nucleotides line up with TRBD1. Germline CDR1 is ENHRY and CDR2 is SYGVKD. The CDR3 consists of 13 residues. J lost 7 bases, V lost 10 bases, and 5 bases had no gene match.

The V gene is TRBV7-2, the J gene TRBJ1-2, with TRBD1 matching over 8 bases. The germline V gene encodes CDR1 SGHTA and CDR2 FQGNSA. This CDR3 spans 13 amino acids. V gave up 1 base and J gave up 8 bases; unmatched junction bases: 3. The CDR3 DNA reads as TGTGCCAGCAGCTTAGTGACAGGGGAGGGCTACACCTTC. Its protein is CASSLVTGEGYTF.

The chain links TRBV3-1 (or the pseudogene TRBV3-2) to TRBJ1-1, with 8 bases matching TRBD1. Trimming took 6 bases from V and 9 from J; bases not matched to a gene: 6. This CDR3 region has 12 residues. Germline assignment: CDR1 LGHDT and CDR2 YNNKEL (reference sequence). CDR3 amino acids: CASSRQGTQAFF. DNA for the CDR3: TGTGCCAGCAGTCGACAGGGGACACAAGCTTTCTTT.